This is a list of T cell receptor beta chains from one sample in a study of shared clonotypes between healthy human individuals. TCRdb keeps only in-frame clones here, not all; method: immunoSEQ multiplex PCR. Among roughly 2.5 million clones listed, roughly 92% were seen once. The sequenced sample was naive CD4+ T cells sorted from blood. These TCRs come from a man aged 18 to 35 in good health. Each CDR3 is given with its conserved first and last residue. The D gene is left open where the match is weak. Clone size is not always given. Where it is, it says once, few, many or a class for expanded clones.

j_call clone_size d_call v_call cdr3_aa cdr3_nt
TRBJ1-4 . TRBD1 TRBV5-3 CARSLAGGPERGNEKLFF TGTGCCAGAAGCTTGGCAGGGGGCCCCGAGCGGGGTAATGAAAAACTGTTTTTT
TRBJ1-1 few . TRBV5-4 CASSSQKVTEAFF TGTGCCAGCAGCTCTCAGAAGGTCACTGAAGCTTTCTTT
TRBJ1-2 . TRBD1 TRBV10-3 CAISAGTAANYGYTF TGTGCCATCAGTGCAGGGACAGCTGCTAACTATGGCTACACCTTC
TRBJ1-3 . . TRBV6-5 CASSPRPISGNTIYF TGTGCCAGCAGCCCCAGACCAATCTCTGGAAACACCATATATTTT
TRBJ2-7 . TRBD1 TRBV29-1 CSVEDDRGGSYEQYF TGCAGCGTTGAGGACGACAGGGGAGGAAGCTACGAGCAGTACTTC
TRBJ2-2 . TRBD2 TRBV7-8 CASRYRDYNTGELFF TGTGCCAGCAGATACCGGGACTACAACACCGGGGAGCTGTTTTTT
TRBJ2-2 once TRBD1 TRBV5-1 CASSSNPVQGLTGELFF TGCGCCAGCAGCTCGAATCCCGTACAGGGGTTAACCGGGGAGCTGTTTTTT
TRBJ1-5 . . TRBV7-6 CASSFSGTEGYSNQPQHF TGTGCCAGCAGCTTTTCCGGGACGGAGGGCTATAGCAATCAGCCCCAGCATTTT
TRBJ2-3 . TRBD2 TRBV7-3 CASSRGTSVDTQYF TGTGCCAGCAGTCGCGGGACTAGCGTTGATACGCAGTATTTT
TRBJ1-2 . . TRBV15 CATSRGGQPEEDGYTF TGTGCCACCAGCAGAGGTGGGCAGCCCGAGGAAGATGGCTACACCTTC
TRBJ2-5 . . TRBV28 CASAGNQETQYF TGTGCCAGCGCAGGGAACCAAGAGACCCAGTACTTC
TRBJ2-7 . . TRBV18 CASSPVGAEQYF TGTGCCAGCTCACCCGTCGGCGCCGAGCAGTACTTC
TRBJ2-2 . . TRBV5-1 CASTPSGVVANTGELFF TGCGCCAGCACCCCTTCTGGGGTGGTCGCGAACACCGGGGAGCTGTTTTTT
TRBJ2-3 . . TRBV7-2 CASSRGRSTDTQYF TGTGCCAGCAGCCGGGGGAGAAGCACAGATACGCAGTATTTT
TRBJ1-2 . TRBD1 TRBV30 CVGGTGLYGYTF TGTGTCGGCGGGACAGGGCTTTATGGCTACACCTTC
TRBJ2-1 . TRBD2 TRBV27 CASSYDRSVAGDEQFF TGTGCCAGCAGTTATGACCGTAGCGTCGCGGGGGATGAGCAGTTCTTC
TRBJ2-1 once TRBD1 TRBV2 CASSEEGQGYNEQFF TGTGCCAGCAGTGAAGAGGGACAGGGGTACAATGAGCAGTTCTTC
TRBJ1-2 . TRBD1 TRBV13 CASSRGQPTNYGYTF TGTGCCAGCAGCCGGGGACAGCCTACTAACTATGGCTACACCTTC
TRBJ2-7 . . TRBV5-1 CASSLVGATGSTEQYF TGCGCCAGCAGCCTGGTGGGAGCCACAGGGAGTACAGAGCAGTACTTC
TRBJ2-2 . . TRBV7-3 CASSSGSAGELFF TGTGCCAGCAGCTCAGGGTCAGCCGGGGAGCTGTTTTTT
TRBJ1-5 . TRBD1 TRBV6-6 CASSYEGQFNQPQHF TGTGCCAGCAGTTACGAGGGACAGTTCAATCAGCCCCAGCATTTT
TRBJ2-2 few . TRBV5-1 CASSWPGTTGELFF TGCGCCAGCAGCTGGCCCGGGACCACCGGGGAGCTGTTTTTT
TRBJ1-1 . . TRBV7-2 CASSLVLGLSSFAFF TGTGCCAGCAGCTTAGTCCTGGGGCTTAGCAGCTTCGCTTTCTTT
TRBJ1-5 . . TRBV28 CASSLSEGQPQHF TGTGCCAGCAGTTTATCAGAGGGGCAGCCCCAGCATTTT
TRBJ2-7 . . TRBV7-8 CASSLELGFTSSSYEQYF TGTGCCAGCAGCCTGGAGCTCGGCTTTACCTCGAGCTCCTACGAGCAGTACTTC
TRBJ2-7 . . TRBV5-8 CASSATGFHEQYF TGTGCCAGCAGCGCCACGGGGTTCCACGAGCAGTACTTC
TRBJ1-6 . TRBD1 TRBV4-3 CASSQFTGTGNAPLHF TGCGCCAGCAGCCAATTTACCGGGACAGGGAACGCACCCCTCCACTTT